The present T cell receptor beta chain was sequenced within a study of regulatory T cells in long-lasting Graves disease. CDR3 length: 15 amino acids. Trimming stripped 2 bases from V and 2 bases from J, with 11 bases between. Germline V CDR1 and CDR2: SGHTA, FQGNSA. There are many counts of this clonotype. Through Arm-PCR of CDR3 regions and iRepertoire HTBI primers, TCR beta libraries were built. MiXCR was run by TCRdb on the multiplex PCR reads, yielding one entry per CDR3 protein. The repertoire includes roughly 350,000 distinct CDR3 sequences, around 15% of them detected once, and roughly 29% sits in the top ten. Time point reported: newly diagnosed GD, antithyroid drugs for less than 3 months. Extracted PBMC RNA gave rise to the TCR library. These records were also assigned to another study, of T cells in Graves' hyperthyroidism and ophthalmopathy. That work states: An initial round of RT-PCR targeting the TCR CDR3 relied on the HTBI primer set.

The sequence came from a man between 40 and 49 years old with Graves disease. The sample consisted of peripheral blood mononuclear cells (PBMCs), taken at new diagnosis, from a patient treated with antithyroid drugs. The chain joins TRBV7-2 to TRBJ2-3; D may be TRBD1 (6 bases). CDR3 residues: CASSLLGAITDTQYF. DNA of the CDR3: TGTGCCAGCAGCTTACTGGGGGCGATCACAGATACGCAGTATTTT.